The 2 T cell receptor beta chains below were found in one sample sequenced in a study of blood T cell repertoires in COVID-19. Data came from immunoSEQ multiplex PCR; TCRdb stores just in-frame clones and leaves some out. The sample consists of under 75,000 clones, 65% to 85% of them appearing once. The sequencing sample was made of peripheral blood. The receptors originated from a woman aged 70-85 years with acute or convalescent COVID-19.

The rearrangement uses TRBV18 and TRBJ1-1; 9 bases are a match to TRBD1. The ends lost 0 bases at V and 6 bases at J; junction bases unmatched: 8. CDR1 and CDR2 (germline): KGHSH, LQKENI. This CDR3 has 16 residues. The CDR3, as DNA: TGTGCCAGCTCACCACCCGGGACAGGGAATTTAGCTGAAGCTTTCTTT. Translated: CASSPPGTGNLAEAFF.

The rearrangement uses TRBV7-6 and TRBJ2-3; tentative D call: TRBD1 (7 bases). The V end was cut by 5 bases, the J end by 3 bases, with 18 bases between. The CDR3 runs to 16 residues. The germline V gene has CDR1 SGHVS and CDR2 FNYEAQ. CDR3 sequence (DNA): TGTGCCAGCAGCCCCCATGGCAGGGGGGATACAGATACGCAGTATTTT. This encodes CASSPHGRGDTDTQYF. The full variable domain, its missing parts supplied by reference TRBV7-6 and TRBJ2-3, is GAGVSQSPRYKVTKRGQDVALRCDPISGHVSLYWYRQALGQGPEFLTYFNYEAQQDKSGLPNDRFSAERPEGSISTLTIQRTEQRDSAMYRCASSPHGRGDTDTQYFGPGTRLTVL.